This TCR beta chain was sequenced in a study of long-term antiretroviral therapy in people with HIV. Study details: Specimens dating back about a decade before the 2015 immediate-ART recommendation are the oldest included.

Germline loops: CDR1 MNHEY, CDR2 SVGAGI. With 5 bases clipped from V and 5 bases from J, the junction kept 8 bases outside the gene matches. The CDR3 length is 15 residues. This clone has more than one count but fewer than ten. Version v3.0 of the immunoSEQ assay ran at survey level. Here immunoSEQ multiplex PCR was the method, and the copy in TCRdb shows in-frame clones only, minus some. This sample carries about 18,000 clones, approximately 72% of them seen once, and the ten largest clones take roughly 13%. The sequencing used unsorted PBMCs, collected 0.3 years after starting antiretroviral therapy. The origin of this receptor is a woman in her forties or fifties with HIV. V is TRBV6-5 and J is TRBJ2-2, with 7 bases lining up with TRBD2. As DNA, the CDR3 is TGTGCCAGCAGTGTATCACGGGGGGAAACCGGGGAGCTGTTTTTT. It codes for CASSVSRGETGELFF.